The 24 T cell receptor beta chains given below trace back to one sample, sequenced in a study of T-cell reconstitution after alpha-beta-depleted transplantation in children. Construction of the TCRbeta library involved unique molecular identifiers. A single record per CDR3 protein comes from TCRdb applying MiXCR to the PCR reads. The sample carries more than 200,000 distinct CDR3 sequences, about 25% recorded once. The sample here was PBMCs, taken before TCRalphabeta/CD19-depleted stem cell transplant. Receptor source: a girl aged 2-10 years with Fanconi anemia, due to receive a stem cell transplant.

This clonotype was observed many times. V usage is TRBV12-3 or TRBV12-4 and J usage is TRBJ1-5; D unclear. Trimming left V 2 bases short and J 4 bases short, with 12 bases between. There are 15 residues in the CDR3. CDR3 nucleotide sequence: TGTGCCAGCAGTTTATTCCTCGCAGAAAATCAGCCCCAGCATTTT. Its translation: CASSLFLAENQPQHF.

This CDR3 reads CSVGPLAGNYGYTF. CDR3 DNA: TGCAGCGTTGGACCATTGGCAGGGAACTATGGCTACACCTTC. The chain joins TRBV29-1 to TRBJ1-2, with D perhaps matching TRBD1 (5 bases). Germline values: CDR1 SQVTM, CDR2 ANQGSEA. The CDR3 has 14 residues. Trimming removed 4 bases at V and 2 bases at J, with 14 bases between. Using reference TRBV29-1 and TRBJ1-2 for the parts outside the CDR3, the full variable domain is SAVISQKPSRDICQRGTSLTIQCQVDSQVTMMFWYRQQPGQSLTLIATANQGSEATYESGFVIDKFPISRPNLTFSTLTVSNMSPEDSSIYLCSVGPLAGNYGYTFGSGTRLTVV.

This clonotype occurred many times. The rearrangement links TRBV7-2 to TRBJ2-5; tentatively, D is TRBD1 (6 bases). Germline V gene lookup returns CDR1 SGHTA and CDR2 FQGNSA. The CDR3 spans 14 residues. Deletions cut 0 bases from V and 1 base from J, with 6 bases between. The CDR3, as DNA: TGTGCCAGCAGCTTAGCGGGGGCCCAAGAGACCCAGTACTTC. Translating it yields CASSLAGAQETQYF.

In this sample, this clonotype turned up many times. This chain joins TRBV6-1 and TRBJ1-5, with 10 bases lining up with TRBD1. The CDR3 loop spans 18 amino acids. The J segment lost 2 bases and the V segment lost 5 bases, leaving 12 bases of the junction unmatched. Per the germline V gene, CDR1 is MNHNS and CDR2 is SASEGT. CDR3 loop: CASSRRTGTGDGNQPQHF. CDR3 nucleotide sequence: TGTGCCAGCAGTAGAAGAACCGGGACAGGGGACGGCAATCAGCCCCAGCATTTT.

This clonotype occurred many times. Here the CDR3 DNA reads TGTGCCAGCAGCCAGTCCGGGGGGGCTACATCTTACAATGAGCAGTTCTTC. It specifies CASSQSGGATSYNEQFF. The chain employs TRBV4-2 and TRBJ2-1; TRBD2 aligns across 8 bases. Losses at the gene ends were 3 bases for V and 4 bases for J; bases not matched to a gene: 11. Looked up from germline, CDR1 is LGHNA and CDR2 is YNFKEQ. This CDR3 contains 17 residues.

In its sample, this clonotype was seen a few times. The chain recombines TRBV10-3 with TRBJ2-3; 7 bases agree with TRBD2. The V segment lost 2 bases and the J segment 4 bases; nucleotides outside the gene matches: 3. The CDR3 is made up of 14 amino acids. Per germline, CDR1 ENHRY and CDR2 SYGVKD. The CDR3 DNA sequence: TGTGCCATCAGTGAGGAGCTAGCGGCAGATACGCAGTATTTT. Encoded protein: CAISEELAADTQYF.

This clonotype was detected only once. As DNA, the CDR3 is TGTGCCATCAGTGAGTCGACAGGGAACTCCTACGAGCAGTACTTC. Translating it yields CAISESTGNSYEQYF. The rearrangement joins TRBV10-3 to TRBJ2-7; 7 positions agree with TRBD1. CDR1 is ENHRY, CDR2 SYGVKD, per germline. V shed 0 bases, J shed 0 bases, and the junction held 2 bases outside the gene matches. The CDR3 covers 15 residues.

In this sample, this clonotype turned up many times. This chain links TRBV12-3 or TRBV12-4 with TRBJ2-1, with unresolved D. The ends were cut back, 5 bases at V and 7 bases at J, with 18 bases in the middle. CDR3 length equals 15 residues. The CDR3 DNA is TGTGCCAGCAGTCGATTGGGTTCCGGCATTAATGAGCAGTTCTTC. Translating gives CASSRLGSGINEQFF.

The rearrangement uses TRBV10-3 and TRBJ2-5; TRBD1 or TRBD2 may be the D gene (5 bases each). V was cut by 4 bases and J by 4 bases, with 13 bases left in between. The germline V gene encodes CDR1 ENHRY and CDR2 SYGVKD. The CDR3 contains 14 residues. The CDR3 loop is CAISGGTRGETQYF. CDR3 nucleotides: TGTGCCATCAGTGGTGGGACCCGGGGAGAGACCCAGTACTTC.

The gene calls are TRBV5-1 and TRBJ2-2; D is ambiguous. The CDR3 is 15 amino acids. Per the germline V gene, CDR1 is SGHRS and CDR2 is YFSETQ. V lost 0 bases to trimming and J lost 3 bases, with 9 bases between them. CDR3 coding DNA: TGCGCCAGCAGCTTGGGGACCATTCACACCGGGGAGCTGTTTTTT. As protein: CASSLGTIHTGELFF.

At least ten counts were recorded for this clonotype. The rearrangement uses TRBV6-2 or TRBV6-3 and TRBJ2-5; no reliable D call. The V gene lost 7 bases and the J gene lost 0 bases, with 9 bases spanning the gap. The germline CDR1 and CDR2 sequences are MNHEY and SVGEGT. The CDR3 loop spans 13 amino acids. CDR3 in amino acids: CASNLRHQETQYF. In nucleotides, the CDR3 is TGTGCCAGCAATTTGCGACACCAAGAGACCCAGTACTTC.

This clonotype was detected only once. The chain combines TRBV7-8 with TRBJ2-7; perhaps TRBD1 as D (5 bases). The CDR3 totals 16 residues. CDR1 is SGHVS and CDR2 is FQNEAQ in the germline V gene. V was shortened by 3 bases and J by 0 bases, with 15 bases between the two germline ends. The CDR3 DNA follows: TGTGCCAGCAGCTTCACAGGCACTAACCCCTCCTACGAGCAGTACTTC. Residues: CASSFTGTNPSYEQYF.

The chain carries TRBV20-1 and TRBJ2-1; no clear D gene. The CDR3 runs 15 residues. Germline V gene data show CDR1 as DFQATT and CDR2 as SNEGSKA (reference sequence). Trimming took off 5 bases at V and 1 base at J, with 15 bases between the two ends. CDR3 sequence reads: CSAVDRARSYNEQFF. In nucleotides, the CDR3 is TGCAGTGCTGTGGACCGGGCCAGGTCCTACAATGAGCAGTTCTTC.

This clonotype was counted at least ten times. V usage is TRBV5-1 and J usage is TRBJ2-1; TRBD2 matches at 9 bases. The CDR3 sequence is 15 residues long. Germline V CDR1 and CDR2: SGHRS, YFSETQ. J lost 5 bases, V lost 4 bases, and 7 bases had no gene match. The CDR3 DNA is TGCGCCAGCAGCCCTGTAGCGGGAGTCCACAATGAGCAGTTCTTC. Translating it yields CASSPVAGVHNEQFF.

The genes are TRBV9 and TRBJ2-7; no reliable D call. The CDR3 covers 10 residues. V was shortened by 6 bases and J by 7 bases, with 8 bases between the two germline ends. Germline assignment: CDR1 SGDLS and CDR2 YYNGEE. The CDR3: CASTPEEQYF. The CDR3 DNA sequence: TGTGCCAGCACCCCAGAGGAGCAGTACTTC.

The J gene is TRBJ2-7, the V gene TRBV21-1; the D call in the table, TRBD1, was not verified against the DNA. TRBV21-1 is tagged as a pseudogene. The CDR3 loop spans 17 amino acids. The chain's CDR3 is CASSKKTDRGHSYEQYF. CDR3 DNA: TGTGCCAGCAGCAAAAAAACGGACAGGGGGCACTCCTACGAGCAGTACTTC.

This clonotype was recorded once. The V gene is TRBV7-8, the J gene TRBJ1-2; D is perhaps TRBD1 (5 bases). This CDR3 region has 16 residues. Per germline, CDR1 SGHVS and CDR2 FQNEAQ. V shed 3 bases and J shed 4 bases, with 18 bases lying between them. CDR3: CASSFLSRTYLYGYTF. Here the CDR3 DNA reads TGTGCCAGCAGCTTTTTGTCTAGGACATACCTCTATGGCTACACCTTC. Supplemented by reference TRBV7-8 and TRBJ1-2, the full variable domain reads GAGVSQSPRYKVAKRGQDVALRCDPISGHVSLFWYQQALGQGPEFLTYFQNEAQLDKSGLPSDRFFAERPEGSVSTLKIQRTQQEDSAVYLCASSFLSRTYLYGYTFGSGTRLTVV.

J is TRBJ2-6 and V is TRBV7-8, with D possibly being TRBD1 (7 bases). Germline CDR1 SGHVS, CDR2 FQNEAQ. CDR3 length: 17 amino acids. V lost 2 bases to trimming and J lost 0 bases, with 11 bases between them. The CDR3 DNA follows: TGTGCCAGCAGCTTAAACAGGGGAGGCTCTGGGGCCAACGTCCTGACTTTC. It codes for CASSLNRGGSGANVLTF.

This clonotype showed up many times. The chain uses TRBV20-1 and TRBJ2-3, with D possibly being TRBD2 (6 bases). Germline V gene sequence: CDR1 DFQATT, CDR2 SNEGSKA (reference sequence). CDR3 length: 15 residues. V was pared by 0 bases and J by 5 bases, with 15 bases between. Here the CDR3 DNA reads TGCAGTGCTAGAGATACGACTAGTCGACGAGATACGCAGTATTTT. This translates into CSARDTTSRRDTQYF.

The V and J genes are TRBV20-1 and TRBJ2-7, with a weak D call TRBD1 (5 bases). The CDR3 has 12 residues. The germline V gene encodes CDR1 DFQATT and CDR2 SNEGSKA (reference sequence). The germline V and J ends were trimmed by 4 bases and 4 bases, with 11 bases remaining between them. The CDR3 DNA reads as TGCAGTGCTAAATTCCAGGGATACGAGCAGTACTTC. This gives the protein CSAKFQGYEQYF.

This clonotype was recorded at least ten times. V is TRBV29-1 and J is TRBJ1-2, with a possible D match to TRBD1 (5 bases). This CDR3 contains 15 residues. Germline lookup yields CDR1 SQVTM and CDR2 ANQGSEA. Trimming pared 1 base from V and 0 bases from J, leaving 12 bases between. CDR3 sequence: CSVEVPRGANYGYTF. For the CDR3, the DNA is TGCAGCGTTGAAGTTCCAAGGGGAGCTAACTATGGCTACACCTTC.

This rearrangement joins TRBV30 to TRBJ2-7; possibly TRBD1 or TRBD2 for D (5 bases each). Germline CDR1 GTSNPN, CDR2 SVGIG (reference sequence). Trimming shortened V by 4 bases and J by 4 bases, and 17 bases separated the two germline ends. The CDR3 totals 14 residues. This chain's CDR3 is CAWTWDQKPYEQYF. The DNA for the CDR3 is TGTGCCTGGACCTGGGACCAGAAACCTTACGAGCAGTACTTC.

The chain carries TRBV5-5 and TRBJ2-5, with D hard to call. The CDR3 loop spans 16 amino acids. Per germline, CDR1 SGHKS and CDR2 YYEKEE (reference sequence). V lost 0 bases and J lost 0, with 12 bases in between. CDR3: CASSLGLTVYQETQYF. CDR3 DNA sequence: TGTGCCAGCAGCTTGGGTCTAACAGTGTACCAAGAGACCCAGTACTTC.

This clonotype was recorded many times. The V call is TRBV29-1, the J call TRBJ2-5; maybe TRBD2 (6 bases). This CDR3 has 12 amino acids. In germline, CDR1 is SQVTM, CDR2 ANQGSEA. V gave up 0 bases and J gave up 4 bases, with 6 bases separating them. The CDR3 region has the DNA TGCAGCGTTGAAGAGGGGGGAGAGACCCAGTACTTC. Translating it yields CSVEEGGETQYF.